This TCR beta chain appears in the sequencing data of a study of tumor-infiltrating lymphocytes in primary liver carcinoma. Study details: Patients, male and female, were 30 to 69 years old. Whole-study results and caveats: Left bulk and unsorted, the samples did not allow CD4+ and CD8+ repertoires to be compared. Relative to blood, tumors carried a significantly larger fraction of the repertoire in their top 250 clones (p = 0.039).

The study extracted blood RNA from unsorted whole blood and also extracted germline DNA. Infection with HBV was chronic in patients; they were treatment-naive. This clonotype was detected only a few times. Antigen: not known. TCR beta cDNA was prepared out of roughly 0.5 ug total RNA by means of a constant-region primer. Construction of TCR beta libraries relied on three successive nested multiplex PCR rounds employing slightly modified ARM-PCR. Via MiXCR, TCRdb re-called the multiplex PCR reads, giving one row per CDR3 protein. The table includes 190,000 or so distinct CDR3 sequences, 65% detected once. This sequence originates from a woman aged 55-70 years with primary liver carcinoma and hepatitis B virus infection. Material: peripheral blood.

CDR3 sequence reads: CAWSPSSYNEQFF. DNA for the CDR3: TGTGCCTGGAGTCCCTCCTCCTACAATGAGCAGTTCTTC. The rearrangement links TRBV30 to TRBJ2-1, with D hard to call. The CDR3 loop spans 13 amino acids. Germline CDR1 is GTSNPN and CDR2 is SVGIG (reference sequence). The V gene lost 2 bases and the J gene lost 0 bases, with 5 bases spanning the gap. Full variable domain (outside the CDR3, taken from reference TRBV30 and TRBJ2-1): SQTIHQWPATLVQPVGSPLSLECTVEGTSNPNLYWYRQAAGRGLQLLFYSVGIGQISSEVPQNLSASRPQDRQFILSSKKLLLSDSGFYLCAWSPSSYNEQFFGPGTRLTVL.